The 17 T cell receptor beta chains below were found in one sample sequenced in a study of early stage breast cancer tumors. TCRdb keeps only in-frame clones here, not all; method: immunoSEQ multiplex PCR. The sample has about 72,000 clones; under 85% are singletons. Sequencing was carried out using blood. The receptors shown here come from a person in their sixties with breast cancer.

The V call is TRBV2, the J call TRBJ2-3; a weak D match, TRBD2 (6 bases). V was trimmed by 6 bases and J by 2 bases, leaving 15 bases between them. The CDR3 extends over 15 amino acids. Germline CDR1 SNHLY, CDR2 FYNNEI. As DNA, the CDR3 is TGTGCCAGCAGGGCAATAGCGGTGCCCACAGATACGCAGTATTTT. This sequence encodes CASRAIAVPTDTQYF.

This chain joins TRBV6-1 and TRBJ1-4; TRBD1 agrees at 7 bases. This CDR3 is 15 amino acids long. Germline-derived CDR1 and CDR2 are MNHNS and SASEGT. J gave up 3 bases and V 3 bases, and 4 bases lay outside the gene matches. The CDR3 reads CASSDRDSANEKLFF. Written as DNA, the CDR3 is TGTGCCAGCAGTGACCGGGACAGTGCTAATGAAAAACTGTTTTTT.

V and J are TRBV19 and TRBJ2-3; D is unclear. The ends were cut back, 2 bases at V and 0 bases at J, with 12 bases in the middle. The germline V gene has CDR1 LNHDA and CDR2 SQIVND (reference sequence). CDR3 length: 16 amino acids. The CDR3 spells CASSISSLPSTDTQYF. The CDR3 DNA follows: TGTGCCAGTAGTATATCCTCCCTCCCAAGCACAGATACGCAGTATTTT.

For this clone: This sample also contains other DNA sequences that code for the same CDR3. The CDR3 coding sequence is TGTGCCAGCAGCTCACCCGGGGAGCTGTTTTTT. Its protein product is CASSSPGELFF. The genes are TRBV5-6 and TRBJ2-2; D unresolved. The CDR3 spans 11 residues. V gave up 3 bases and J gave up 6 bases, with 3 bases separating them. Per the germline V gene, CDR1 is SGHDT and CDR2 is YYEEEE. The full variable domain, completed using reference TRBV5-6 and TRBJ2-2, is DAGVTQSPTHLIKTRGQQVTLRCSPKSGHDTVSWYQQALGQGPQFIFQYYEEEERQRGNFPDRFSGHQFPNYSSELNVNALLLGDSALYLCASSSPGELFFGEGSRLTVL.

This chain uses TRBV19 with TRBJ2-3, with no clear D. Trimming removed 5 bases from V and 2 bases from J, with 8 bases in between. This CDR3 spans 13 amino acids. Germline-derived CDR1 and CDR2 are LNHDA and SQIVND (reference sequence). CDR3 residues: CASSEQLTDTQYF. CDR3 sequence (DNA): TGTGCCAGTAGTGAACAGCTCACAGATACGCAGTATTTT.

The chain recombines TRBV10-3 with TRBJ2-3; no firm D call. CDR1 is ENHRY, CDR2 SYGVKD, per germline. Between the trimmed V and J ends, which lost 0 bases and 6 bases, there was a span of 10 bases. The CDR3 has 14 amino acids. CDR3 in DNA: TGTGCCATCAGTGAGTCCCAGAAGGGCGATACGCAGTATTTT. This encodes CAISESQKGDTQYF.

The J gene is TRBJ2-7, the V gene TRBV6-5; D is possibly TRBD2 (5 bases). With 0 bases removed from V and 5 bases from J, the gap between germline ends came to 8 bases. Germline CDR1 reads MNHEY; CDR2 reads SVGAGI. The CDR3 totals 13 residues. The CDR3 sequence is CASSYSRGNEQYF. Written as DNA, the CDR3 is TGTGCCAGCAGTTACTCGAGAGGGAACGAGCAGTACTTC.

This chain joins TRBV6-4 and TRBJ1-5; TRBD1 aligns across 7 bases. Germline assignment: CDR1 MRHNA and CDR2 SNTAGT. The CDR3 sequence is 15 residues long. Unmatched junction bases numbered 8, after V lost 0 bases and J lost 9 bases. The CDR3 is CASSDSYRGNGPQHF. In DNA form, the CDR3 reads TGTGCCAGCAGTGACTCTTACAGGGGCAACGGGCCCCAGCATTTT.

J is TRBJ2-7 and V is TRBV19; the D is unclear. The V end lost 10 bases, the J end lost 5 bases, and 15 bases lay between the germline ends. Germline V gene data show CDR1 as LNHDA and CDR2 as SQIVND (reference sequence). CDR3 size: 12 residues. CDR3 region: CATESPGNEQYF. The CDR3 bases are TGTGCCACCGAATCCCCGGGCAACGAGCAGTACTTC. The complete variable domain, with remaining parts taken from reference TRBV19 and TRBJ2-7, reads DGGITQSPKYLFRKEGQNVTLSCEQNLNHDAMYWYRQDPGQGLRLIYYSQIVNDFQKGDIAEGYSVSREKKESFPLTVTSAQKNPTAFYLCATESPGNEQYFGPGTRLTVT.

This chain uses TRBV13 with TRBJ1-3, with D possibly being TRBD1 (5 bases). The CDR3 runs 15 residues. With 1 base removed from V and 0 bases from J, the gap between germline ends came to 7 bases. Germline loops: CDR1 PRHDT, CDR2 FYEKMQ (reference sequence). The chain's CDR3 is CASSLAGSSGNTIYF. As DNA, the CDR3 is TGTGCCAGCAGCTTAGCAGGGTCCTCTGGAAACACCATATATTTT.

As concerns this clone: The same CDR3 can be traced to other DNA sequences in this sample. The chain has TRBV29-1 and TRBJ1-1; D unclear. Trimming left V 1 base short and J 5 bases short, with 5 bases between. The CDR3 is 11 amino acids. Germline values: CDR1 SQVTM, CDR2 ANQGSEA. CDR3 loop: CSVEGTTEAFF. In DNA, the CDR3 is TGCAGCGTTGAAGGGACGACTGAAGCTTTCTTT.

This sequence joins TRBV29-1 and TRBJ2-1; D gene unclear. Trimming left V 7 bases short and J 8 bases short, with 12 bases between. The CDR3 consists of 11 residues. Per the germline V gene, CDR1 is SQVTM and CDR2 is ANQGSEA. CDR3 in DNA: TGCAGCGAGAAGGGTAAGGATGAGCAGTTCTTC. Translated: CSEKGKDEQFF.

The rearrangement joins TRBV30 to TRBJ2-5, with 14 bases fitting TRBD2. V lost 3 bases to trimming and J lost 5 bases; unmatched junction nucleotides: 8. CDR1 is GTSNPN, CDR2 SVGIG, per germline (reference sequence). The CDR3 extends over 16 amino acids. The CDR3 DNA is TGTGCCTGGAGCTCCAGACTAGCGGGAGGGCTGGAGACCCAGTACTTC. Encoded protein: CAWSSRLAGGLETQYF.

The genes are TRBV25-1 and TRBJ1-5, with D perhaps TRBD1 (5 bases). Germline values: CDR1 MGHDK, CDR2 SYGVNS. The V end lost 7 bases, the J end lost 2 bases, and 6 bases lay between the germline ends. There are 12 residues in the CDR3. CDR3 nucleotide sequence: TGTGCCAGCACCAGGGGCAATCAGCCCCAGCATTTT. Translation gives CASTRGNQPQHF.

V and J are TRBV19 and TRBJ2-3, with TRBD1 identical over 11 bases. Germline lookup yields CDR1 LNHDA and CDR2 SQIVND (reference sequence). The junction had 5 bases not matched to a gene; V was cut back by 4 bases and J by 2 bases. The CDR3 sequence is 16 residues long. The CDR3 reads CASSTRDRGDTDTQYF. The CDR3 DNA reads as TGTGCCAGTAGTACTCGGGACAGGGGGGACACAGATACGCAGTATTTT.

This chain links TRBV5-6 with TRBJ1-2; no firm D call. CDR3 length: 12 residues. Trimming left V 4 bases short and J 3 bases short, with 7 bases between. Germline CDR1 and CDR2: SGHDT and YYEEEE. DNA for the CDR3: TGTGCCAGCAGCGCCGGGGACTATGGCTACACCTTC. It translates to CASSAGDYGYTF.

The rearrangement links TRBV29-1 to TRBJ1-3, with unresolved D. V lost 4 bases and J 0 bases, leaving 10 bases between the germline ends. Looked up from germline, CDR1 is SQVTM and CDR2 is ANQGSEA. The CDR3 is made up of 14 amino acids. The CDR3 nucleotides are TGCAGCGTTGCCTCTGTGATCTCTGGAAACACCATATATTTT. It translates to CSVASVISGNTIYF.